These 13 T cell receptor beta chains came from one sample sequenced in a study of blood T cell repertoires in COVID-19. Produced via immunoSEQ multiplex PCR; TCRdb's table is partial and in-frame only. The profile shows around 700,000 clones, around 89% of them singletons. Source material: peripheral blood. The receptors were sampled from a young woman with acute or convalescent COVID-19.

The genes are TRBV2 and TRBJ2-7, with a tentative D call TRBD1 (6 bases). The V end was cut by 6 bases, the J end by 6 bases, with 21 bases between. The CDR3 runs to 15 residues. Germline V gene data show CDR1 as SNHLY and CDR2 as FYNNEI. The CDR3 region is CASRVAGVVSGEQYF. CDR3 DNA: TGTGCCAGCAGGGTTGCAGGGGTGGTTTCGGGCGAGCAGTACTTC.

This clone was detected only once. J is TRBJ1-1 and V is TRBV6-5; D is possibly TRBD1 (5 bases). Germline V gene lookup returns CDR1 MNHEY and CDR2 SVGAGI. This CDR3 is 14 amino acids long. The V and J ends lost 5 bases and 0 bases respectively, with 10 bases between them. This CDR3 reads CASSPDSLNTEAFF. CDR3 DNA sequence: TGTGCCAGCAGTCCCGACAGCTTGAACACTGAAGCTTTCTTT.

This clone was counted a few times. The CDR3 sequence: CASSKEGTDVDEQYF. The CDR3 DNA is TGTGCCAGCAGCAAAGAGGGGACAGACGTCGACGAGCAGTACTTC. The chain is built from TRBV6-5 and TRBJ2-7, with TRBD1 matching 7 bases. V gave up 6 bases and J gave up 5 bases; unmatched junction bases: 13. The CDR3 has 15 amino acids. The germline V gene has CDR1 MNHEY and CDR2 SVGAGI.

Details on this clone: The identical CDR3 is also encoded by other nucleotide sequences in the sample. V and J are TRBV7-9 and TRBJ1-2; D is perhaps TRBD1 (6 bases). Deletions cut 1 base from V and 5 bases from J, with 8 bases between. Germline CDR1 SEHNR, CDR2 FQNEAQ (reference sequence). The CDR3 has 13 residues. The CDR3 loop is CASSLEDSYGYTF. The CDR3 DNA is TGTGCCAGCAGCTTAGAGGACAGTTATGGCTACACCTTC.

Here the CDR3 DNA reads TGTGCCAGCAGGGACAGGCTGCGGCAGCCCCAGCATTTT. Translating gives CASRDRLRQPQHF. The J gene is TRBJ1-5, the V gene TRBV2; TRBD1 matches 7 bases. Germline V gene data show CDR1 as SNHLY and CDR2 as FYNNEI. The trim removed 6 bases at V and 7 bases at J, leaving 6 bases unmatched. The CDR3 has 13 amino acids. Combining the CDR3 with reference TRBV2 and TRBJ1-5 gives the whole variable domain EPEVTQTPSHQVTQMGQEVILRCVPISNHLYFYWYRQILGQKVEFLVSFYNNEISEKSEIFDDQFSVERPDGSNFTLKIRSTKLEDSAMYFCASRDRLRQPQHFGDGTRLSIL.

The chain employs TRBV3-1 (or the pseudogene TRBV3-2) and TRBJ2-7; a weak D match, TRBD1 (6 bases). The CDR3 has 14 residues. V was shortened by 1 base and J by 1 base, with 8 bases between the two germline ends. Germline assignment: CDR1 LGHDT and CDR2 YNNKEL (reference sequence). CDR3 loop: CASSQAGVSYEQYF. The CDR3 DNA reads TGTGCCAGCAGCCAAGCAGGGGTATCCTACGAGCAGTACTTC.

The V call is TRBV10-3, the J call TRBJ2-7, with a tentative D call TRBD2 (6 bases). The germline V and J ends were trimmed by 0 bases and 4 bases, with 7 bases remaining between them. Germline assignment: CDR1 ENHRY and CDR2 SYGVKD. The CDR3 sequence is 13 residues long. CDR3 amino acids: CAISESREYEQYF. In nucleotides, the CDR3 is TGTGCCATCAGTGAGTCCCGGGAGTACGAGCAGTACTTC.

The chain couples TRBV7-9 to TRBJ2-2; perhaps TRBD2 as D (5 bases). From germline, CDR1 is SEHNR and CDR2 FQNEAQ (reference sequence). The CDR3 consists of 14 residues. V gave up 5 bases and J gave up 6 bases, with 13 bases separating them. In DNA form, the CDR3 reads TGTGCCAGCAGCATATCAGGAGGCGCCGGGGAGCTGTTTTTT. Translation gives CASSISGGAGELFF.

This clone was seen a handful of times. CDR3 DNA: TGTGCCAGCAGTTTTTCAGGGAACTATGGCTACACCTTC. Protein: CASSFSGNYGYTF. The J gene is TRBJ1-2, the V gene TRBV27; perhaps TRBD1 as D (5 bases). The CDR3 length is 13 residues. Looked up from germline, CDR1 is MNHEY and CDR2 is SMNVEV (reference sequence). V lost 3 bases and J lost 2, with 7 bases in between.

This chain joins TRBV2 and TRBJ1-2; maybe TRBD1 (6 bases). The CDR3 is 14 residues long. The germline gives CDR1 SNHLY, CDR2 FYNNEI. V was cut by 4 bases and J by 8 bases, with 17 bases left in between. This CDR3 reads CASSAQGVVPGYTF. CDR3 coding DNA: TGTGCCAGCAGTGCACAGGGAGTGGTCCCAGGCTACACCTTC.

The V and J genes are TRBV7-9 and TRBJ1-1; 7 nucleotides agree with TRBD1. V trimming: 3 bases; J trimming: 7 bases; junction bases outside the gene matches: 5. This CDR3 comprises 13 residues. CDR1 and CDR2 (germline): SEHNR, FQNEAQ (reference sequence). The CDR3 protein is CASSLGQNFEAFF. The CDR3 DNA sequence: TGTGCCAGCAGCTTGGGACAGAACTTTGAAGCTTTCTTT.

Here the CDR3 DNA reads TGTGCCAGCAGCACGGGGAATCAGCCCCAGCATTTT. It translates to CASSTGNQPQHF. V gene TRBV7-9 combines with J gene TRBJ1-5; D is unresolved. CDR1 is SEHNR and CDR2 is FQNEAQ in the germline V gene (reference sequence). V was clipped by 5 bases and J by 4 bases, with 6 bases between them. There are 12 residues in the CDR3.

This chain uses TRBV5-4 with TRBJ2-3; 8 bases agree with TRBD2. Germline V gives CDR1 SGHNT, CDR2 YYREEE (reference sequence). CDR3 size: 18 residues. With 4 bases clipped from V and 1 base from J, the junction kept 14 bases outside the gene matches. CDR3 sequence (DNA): TGTGCCAGCAGCCCCTTGTGGCGGGGGGCATCTGGCACAGATACGCAGTATTTT. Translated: CASSPLWRGASGTDTQYF.